This TCR beta chain was obtained from a study of CD4 T cells in relation to SARS-CoV-2 and coronaviruses. In the study overall: Controls used an HIV-1 Nef peptide pool or no peptide.

Sequencing used immunoSEQ multiplex PCR; TCRdb keeps in-frame clones, though not all of them. The profile shows 20,000 to 25,000 clones, 65% to 80% of them singletons. The CDR3 is made up of 17 amino acids. CDR1 SGHTA and CDR2 FQGNSA come from the germline V gene. The ends lost 0 bases at V and 5 bases at J; junction bases unmatched: 10. As for this clone: Antigen unknown.

The unexposed donors gave CD4+ T cells in 2011-2018, prior to COVID-19. CD4+ T cells were isolated from the cells after 10 days of culture. Specimen: CD4+ T cells from PBMCs, cultured in vitro. The receptor was isolated from a human donor in good health. The chain carries TRBV7-2 and TRBJ2-1; 7 nucleotides match TRBD2. In nucleotides, the CDR3 is TGTGCCAGCAGCTTAGCGGGTCAGTCTAGCGGACACAATGAGCAGTTCTTC. Its translation is CASSLAGQSSGHNEQFF.